This passage covers 2 T cell receptor beta chains from one sample sequenced in a study of blood T cell repertoires in COVID-19. The method was immunoSEQ multiplex PCR; TCRdb's version includes in-frame clones alone and lacks a portion of them. The data contain 70,000 to 90,000 clones, 88% of them seen just once; the ten biggest clones take up over 25%. The source material was peripheral blood. These receptors originate from a man between 45 and 60 years old with acute or convalescent COVID-19.

The CDR3 sequence: CASSSMTGGSGELFF. In DNA form, the CDR3 reads TGTGCCAGCAGCTCGATGACAGGGGGCTCCGGGGAGCTGTTTTTT. The chain has TRBV7-9 and TRBJ2-2; TRBD1 matches at 10 bases. CDR3 length: 15 amino acids. V was clipped by 4 bases and J by 6 bases; unmatched bases: 5. From germline, CDR1 is SEHNR and CDR2 FQNEAQ (reference sequence).

This clone came up once. The chain links TRBV3-1 (or the pseudogene TRBV3-2) to TRBJ2-7; D perhaps matches TRBD2 (7 bases). V lost 0 bases to trimming and J lost 9 bases, with 18 bases between them. The CDR3 is 15 amino acids. CDR1 is LGHDT and CDR2 is YNNKEL in the germline V gene (reference sequence). CDR3 in amino acids: CASSQEDSGGARQYF. Written as DNA, the CDR3 is TGTGCCAGCAGCCAAGAAGACAGTGGGGGGGCAAGGCAGTACTTC.